The 7 T cell receptor beta chains given below trace back to one sample, sequenced in a study of T cells after yellow fever vaccination. Each CDR3 protein is one row after TCRdb ran MiXCR on the 5' RACE reads. The table has around 400,000 distinct CDR3 sequences, around a tenth seen once. The specimen was PBMCs, collected on the day of the first yellow fever vaccination. These TCRs come from a man aged 18 to 29 who received the YFV17D yellow fever vaccine.

The rearrangement links TRBV6-5 to TRBJ2-5; TRBD1 matches 9 bases. The V gene end was trimmed by 4 bases and the J gene end by 3 bases; junction bases not matched to a gene: 12. The CDR3 is made up of 17 amino acids. Per the germline V gene, CDR1 is MNHEY and CDR2 is SVGAGI. CDR3 amino acids: CASSSEAGQGRKETQYF. In DNA, the CDR3 is TGTGCCAGCAGTTCCGAGGCGGGACAGGGCAGAAAAGAGACCCAGTACTTC.

The gene calls are TRBV21-1 and TRBJ2-5; no DNA check was done on the table's D call, TRBD1. TRBV21-1 is a documented pseudogene. This CDR3 spans 15 amino acids. CDR3 residues: CASSSSDRVGKTQYF. The CDR3, as DNA: TGTGCCAGCAGCTCCTCGGACAGGGTCGGGAAGACCCAGTACTTC.

The CDR3 loop reads CASSPKGTGWDQPQHF. In DNA, the CDR3 is TGTGCCAGCAGCCCAAAGGGGACAGGGTGGGATCAGCCCCAGCATTTT. The V gene is TRBV7-9, the J gene TRBJ1-5, with 9 bases identical to TRBD1. The CDR3 covers 16 residues. V was pared by 5 bases and J by 5 bases, with 10 bases of the junction left unmatched. In germline, CDR1 is SEHNR, CDR2 FQNEAQ (reference sequence).

V usage is TRBV10-1 and J usage is TRBJ2-7; D not resolved. V was shortened by 4 bases and J by 3 bases, with 13 bases between the two germline ends. The CDR3 totals 14 residues. The germline CDR1 and CDR2 sequences are WNHNN and SYGVQD (reference sequence). Written as DNA, the CDR3 is TGCGCCAGCAGTGCCCCTGACACCCGCTACGAGCAGTACTTC. Its protein is CASSAPDTRYEQYF.

The V and J genes are TRBV29-1 and TRBJ1-4; D is perhaps TRBD1 (5 bases). The CDR3 runs 13 residues. Germline loops: CDR1 SQVTM, CDR2 ANQGSEA. Deletions cut 6 bases from V and 7 bases from J, with 15 bases between. The chain's CDR3 is CSVGSGSGEKLFF. In DNA form, the CDR3 reads TGCAGCGTGGGCTCAGGGTCAGGTGAAAAACTGTTTTTT.

This rearrangement joins TRBV15 to TRBJ2-5; 10 bases line up with TRBD2. The germline V gene has CDR1 LNHNV and CDR2 YYDKDF (reference sequence). The CDR3 runs 15 residues. Trimming removed 0 bases from V and 9 bases from J; junction bases left unmatched: 7. CDR3 sequence reads: CATSRDRITSGAQYF. CDR3 nucleotide sequence: TGTGCCACCAGCAGAGATCGAATCACTAGCGGGGCCCAGTACTTC.

Only a few counts were recorded for this clonotype. The chain carries TRBV19 and TRBJ2-4; 9 nucleotides line up with TRBD1. Germline V lookup: CDR1 LNHDA, CDR2 SQIVND (reference sequence). Losses at the gene ends were 6 bases for V and 9 bases for J; bases not matched to a gene: 9. CDR3 length: 14 residues. This CDR3 reads CASSHTGTGTIQYF. The CDR3 DNA sequence: TGTGCCAGTAGCCACACCGGGACAGGGACCATTCAGTACTTC.